The T cell receptor beta chain under discussion was sequenced for a study of CD8 T cells in ankylosing spondylitis. Study conclusions and caveats: Researchers reportedly found disease-linked clones significantly enriched in matched ankylosing spondylitis synovial fluid.

Germline CDR1 is DFQATT and CDR2 is SNEGSKA (reference sequence). The V end lost 5 bases, the J end lost 9 bases, and 11 bases lay between the germline ends. The CDR3 is 11 residues long. A word on this clonotype: Its antigen is not known.

As the method for making TCR beta libraries, quantitative 5'-RACE with molecular barcodes was used. A single record per CDR3 protein comes from TCRdb applying MiXCR to the 5' RACE reads. The table has roughly 240,000 distinct CDR3 sequences, more than 25% seen once. Sequenced material: blood, either unsorted or a sorted T cell fraction (not recorded which). The chain combines TRBV20-1 with TRBJ2-1; D possibly corresponds to TRBD1 (5 bases). The sequence came from a male donor with ankylosing spondylitis or in good health (not recorded which). CDR3 DNA sequence: TGCAGTGCTCCGCGACAGACTGAGCAGTTCTTC. Translating it yields CSAPRQTEQFF.